This T cell receptor (delta chain) appears in the sequencing data of a study of gamma-delta T cells after stem cell transplantation. Worth noting for this clone: At one of its ends the junction is not consistent with the germline gene, which may arise from a read error.

TCRdb reanalysed the RT-PCR reads via CATT. The profile covers roughly 1,700 delta-chain clones, with over 0.3% appearing a single time and about 18% taken by the ten largest. Source material: gamma-delta T cells. This TCR came from a human donor. It is not recorded whose cells these are; they may come from a transplant donor.

The CDR3 nucleotides read TGTGCTCTTGGGGCCCTGCAGTATTCTCTACTGGGGGATAAGGGGTGGAACACCGATAAACCCATCTTT. As protein: CALGALQYSLLGDKGWNTDKPIF. The V and J genes are TRDV1 and TRDJ1, with 11 bases aligning to TRDD3. The CDR3 covers 23 residues. Germline V gene data show CDR1 as TSWWSYY and CDR2 as QGS.